The TCR beta chain under discussion was sequenced for a study of T-cell memory formation after mild COVID-19. About the research overall: Across donors, TCR clusters were largely donor specific.

The study's findings and limits: Second-wave clones reaching peak frequency on day 37 lacked confirmed SARS-CoV-2 specificity. Shrinking CD4+ clones were chiefly CM and EM; CD8+ ones were chiefly EMRA. The study found balanced CD4/CD8 in clones contracting day 15 to 85 and a CD4+ lean in later expanders.

The CDR3 is made up of 16 amino acids. The V segment lost 4 bases and the J segment 4 bases; nucleotides outside the gene matches: 9. The germline V gene encodes CDR1 MGHRA and CDR2 YSYEKL. TCRdb independently ran MiXCR on the 5' RACE reads; one entry per CDR3 protein. The data contain roughly 86,000 distinct CDR3 sequences, about 13% of them singletons. A few counts support this clonotype. Its antigen remains unidentified. The genes are TRBV4-1 and TRBJ2-3; 9 positions match TRBD2. Sequences were obtained from PBMCs or a T cell subset sorted from them (not recorded which). The TCR sequence derives from an adult woman who had mild COVID-19 (a few samples of this study predate the infection). Cell type and time point are not known. The CDR3 reads CASSPMAGGSADTQYF. The CDR3 DNA reads TGCGCCAGCAGCCCAATGGCGGGGGGGTCGGCAGATACGCAGTATTTT.